The source of this T cell receptor beta chain is a study of cytomegalovirus exposure and HLA in healthy donors. Turning to this clone: The sample holds other DNA sequences that translate to the same CDR3.

The CDR3 runs to 14 residues. V lost 0 bases to trimming and J lost 4 bases; unmatched junction nucleotides: 3. Germline loops: CDR1 SGHRS, CDR2 YFSETQ. Researchers ran the PCR with 60 Vbeta and 13 Jbeta primers. The assay was immunoSEQ multiplex PCR, and TCRdb's table has in-frame clones only and misses some. The sample holds approximately 240,000 clones, around 80% seen once. The V call is TRBV5-1, the J call TRBJ2-5; 7 nucleotides line up with TRBD2. This TCR came from a woman aged 55-69 years in good health and CMV-seropositive. Material: PBMCs. For the CDR3, the DNA is TGCGCCAGCAGCTTGGTTGGGGAGGGAGAGACCCAGTACTTC. Amino acid sequence: CASSLVGEGETQYF.